Below are 12 T cell receptor beta chains sequenced from a single sample in a study of breast tumors, draining lymph nodes, adjacent tissues. TCRdb redid the calling of the multiplex PCR reads with MiXCR, one entry per CDR3 protein. The sample lists 200,000 or so distinct CDR3 sequences; roughly 31% were seen once. Samples came from axillary lymph nodes draining the breast cancer. The source material was axillary lymph node tissue. The receptors derive from a female donor with breast cancer. Some clones in this sample may be carry-over from other donors' samples.

This clonotype was seen many times. The chain employs TRBV5-5 and TRBJ2-5, with D maybe TRBD1 (6 bases). The CDR3 contains 14 residues. Germline values: CDR1 SGHKS, CDR2 YYEKEE (reference sequence). Trimming cost V 1 base and J 5 bases, with 12 bases left between them. CDR3 amino acids: CASSLFLGAETQYF. The CDR3 nucleotides are TGTGCCAGCAGCTTGTTCTTGGGGGCTGAGACCCAGTACTTC.

The chain couples TRBV7-2 to TRBJ2-3; D gene uncertain. Germline V CDR1 and CDR2: SGHTA, FQGNSA. The V end lost 3 bases, the J end lost 11 bases, and 15 bases lay between the germline ends. The CDR3 extends over 13 amino acids. The CDR3 DNA reads TGTGCCAGCAGCTTCGGGCTGAATAATGAGCAGTATTTT. Protein product: CASSFGLNNEQYF.

On this clonotype: The final CDR3 position lacks the conserved phenylalanine or tryptophan, pointing to a likely read error. The chain links TRBV7-8 to TRBJ2-7; D might be TRBD2 (5 bases). Trimming took 5 bases from V and 3 from J, leaving 14 bases between them. The V gene's germline CDR1 is SGHVS and CDR2 FQNEAQ. The CDR3 runs to 14 residues. Here the CDR3 reads CASSTGTGIYEQYL. The CDR3 DNA reads TGTGCCAGCAGCACGGGCACCGGGATCTACGAGCAGTACCTC.

The CDR3 reads CASSFGSGAMGDTQYF. The CDR3 coding sequence is TGTGCCAGCAGCTTTGGAAGCGGGGCTATGGGCGATACGCAGTATTTT. The chain combines TRBV13 with TRBJ2-3, with 7 bases that match TRBD2. The ends lost 3 bases at V and 6 bases at J; junction bases unmatched: 12. CDR1 PRHDT and CDR2 FYEKMQ come from the germline V gene (reference sequence). The CDR3 consists of 16 residues.

This clonotype showed up just once. V usage is TRBV27 and J usage is TRBJ2-2; 7 nucleotides align to TRBD2. The CDR3 loop spans 16 amino acids. V shed 3 bases, J shed 8 bases, and the junction held 12 bases outside the gene matches. Germline V gene lookup returns CDR1 MNHEY and CDR2 SMNVEV (reference sequence). The CDR3 DNA sequence: TGTGCCAGCAGTTTCCTTGGGAGGGGACGTCCAGGGGAGCTGTTTTTT. Encoded protein: CASSFLGRGRPGELFF.

There are many counts of this clonotype. The genes are TRBV20-1 and TRBJ2-1; D is unresolved. The ends were cut back, 4 bases at V and 9 bases at J, with 10 bases in the middle. The germline CDR1 and CDR2 sequences are DFQATT and SNEGSKA (reference sequence). This CDR3 is 11 amino acids long. CDR3 bases: TGCAGTGCTACTTCGGGCCTTGAGCAGTTCTTC. Translation: CSATSGLEQFF.

This clonotype was detected many times. The chain employs TRBV9 and TRBJ2-7, with D perhaps matching TRBD2 (5 bases). The CDR3 totals 14 residues. Trimming shortened V by 0 bases and J by 2 bases, and 9 bases separated the two germline ends. The V gene's germline CDR1 is SGDLS and CDR2 YYNGEE. CDR3 in DNA: TGTGCCAGCAGCGTAGCTACCGGGGCCTACGAGCAGTACTTC. It codes for CASSVATGAYEQYF. Complete variable domain (other parts from reference TRBV9 and TRBJ2-7): DSGVTQTPKHLITATGQRVTLRCSPRSGDLSVYWYQQSLDQGLQFLIQYYNGEERAKGNILERFSAQQFPDLHSELNLSSLELGDSALYFCASSVATGAYEQYFGPGTRLTVT.

The V and J genes are TRBV2 and TRBJ2-7, with TRBD2 identical over 12 bases. Germline loops: CDR1 SNHLY, CDR2 FYNNEI. V shed 5 bases, J shed 7 bases, and the junction held 9 bases outside the gene matches. The CDR3 covers 15 residues. CDR3 nucleotides: TGTGCCAGCAGTCGACTAGCGGGGGCCCCTCGGGAGCAGTACTTC. Its translation: CASSRLAGAPREQYF.

This clonotype showed up many times. This CDR3 reads CASSQDVSYGYTF. The DNA for the CDR3 is TGCGCCAGCAGCCAAGACGTCAGCTATGGCTACACCTTC. The rearrangement uses TRBV4-3 and TRBJ1-2; unclear D gene. Germline V CDR1 and CDR2: LGHNA, YSLEER. V was cut by 0 bases and J by 4 bases, with 6 bases left in between. The CDR3 extends over 13 amino acids.

J is TRBJ1-2 and V is TRBV20-1; tentative D call: TRBD1 (6 bases). V lost 3 bases, J lost 12 bases, and 20 bases lay in between. CDR1 DFQATT and CDR2 SNEGSKA come from the germline V gene (reference sequence). The CDR3 sequence is 13 residues long. Here the CDR3 reads CSARGASGGYNTF. In nucleotides, the CDR3 is TGCAGTGCTAGGGGGGCCAGCGGGGGCTATAACACCTTC.

In the case of this clonotype: A much larger clone differs from this one at a single base, so this may be a read error. The rearrangement links TRBV6-5 to TRBJ2-1, with 7 bases lining up with TRBD2. Germline loops: CDR1 MNHEY, CDR2 SVGAGI. V shed 7 bases and J 4 bases; nucleotides not matched to a gene: 4. The CDR3 runs to 13 residues. This CDR3 reads CASKAGEYNEQFF. CDR3 nucleotide sequence: TGTGCCAGCAAGGCGGGGGAATACAATGAGCAGTTCTTC.

This clonotype was observed many times. The rearrangement uses TRBV7-9 and TRBJ2-7; the D gene is possibly TRBD1 (5 bases). Germline CDR1 and CDR2: SEHNR and FQNEAQ (reference sequence). This CDR3 has 12 amino acids. V lost 5 bases and J lost 3, with 8 bases in between. CDR3 loop: CASSPDNYEQYF. The CDR3 DNA is TGTGCCAGCAGCCCGGACAACTACGAGCAGTACTTC. Filled out from reference TRBV7-9 and TRBJ2-7, the complete variable domain reads DTGVSQNPRHKITKRGQNVTFRCDPISEHNRLYWYRQTLGQGPEFLTYFQNEAQLEKSRLLSDRFSAERPKGSFSTLEIQRTEQGDSAMYLCASSPDNYEQYFGPGTRLTVT.